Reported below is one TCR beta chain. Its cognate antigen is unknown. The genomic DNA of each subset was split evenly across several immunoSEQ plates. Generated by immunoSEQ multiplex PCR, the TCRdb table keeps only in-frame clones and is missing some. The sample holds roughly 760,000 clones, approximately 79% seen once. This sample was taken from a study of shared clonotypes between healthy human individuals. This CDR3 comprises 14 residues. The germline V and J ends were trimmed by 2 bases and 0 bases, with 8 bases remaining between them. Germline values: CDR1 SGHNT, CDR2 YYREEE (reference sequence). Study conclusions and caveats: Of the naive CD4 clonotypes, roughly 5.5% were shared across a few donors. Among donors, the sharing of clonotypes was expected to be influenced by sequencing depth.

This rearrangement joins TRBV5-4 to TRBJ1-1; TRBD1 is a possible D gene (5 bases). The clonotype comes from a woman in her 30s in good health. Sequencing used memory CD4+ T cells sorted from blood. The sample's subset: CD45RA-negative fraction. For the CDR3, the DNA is TGTGCCAGCAGCTTTGGGACTGTGAACACTGAAGCTTTCTTT. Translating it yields CASSFGTVNTEAFF.